The clone carrying this T cell receptor (beta chain) has just a few counts. Its antigen remains unidentified. The data originate from a study of post-analysis software for immune sequencing data. As for the study in general: Several disease courses (relapsing-remitting, secondary progressive and progressive-relapsing) of multiple sclerosis were included. Study-wide results and caveats: Patients showed TRBV5-6, TRBV5-1 and TRBV20-1 among roughly 5 TRBV segments more frequent than in controls. Controls showed significantly higher normalized Chao1 diversity than did multiple sclerosis patients. F measure showed strong co-clustering of same-batch samples.

The CDR3 consists of 13 residues. J gave up 6 bases and V 11 bases, and 8 bases lay outside the gene matches. Germline CDR1 reads SNHLY; CDR2 reads FYNNEI. The TCR beta cDNA libraries contained unique molecular identifiers. The yield from roughly 1 to 10 million T cells was 500,000 or so cDNA molecules in total. MiXCR, run by TCRdb on the PCR reads, gives a single entry per CDR3 protein. The sample contains fewer than 850,000 distinct CDR3 sequences, around 27% of which appear only once. The clonotype was recovered from a girl under 18 with multiple sclerosis. The sample taken for sequencing was blood. The chain employs TRBV2 and TRBJ2-5; 11 positions agree with TRBD2. The CDR3 DNA reads TGTGCCGGTACTAGCGGGGGCTTGAAGACCCAGTACTTC. Protein product: CAGTSGGLKTQYF.